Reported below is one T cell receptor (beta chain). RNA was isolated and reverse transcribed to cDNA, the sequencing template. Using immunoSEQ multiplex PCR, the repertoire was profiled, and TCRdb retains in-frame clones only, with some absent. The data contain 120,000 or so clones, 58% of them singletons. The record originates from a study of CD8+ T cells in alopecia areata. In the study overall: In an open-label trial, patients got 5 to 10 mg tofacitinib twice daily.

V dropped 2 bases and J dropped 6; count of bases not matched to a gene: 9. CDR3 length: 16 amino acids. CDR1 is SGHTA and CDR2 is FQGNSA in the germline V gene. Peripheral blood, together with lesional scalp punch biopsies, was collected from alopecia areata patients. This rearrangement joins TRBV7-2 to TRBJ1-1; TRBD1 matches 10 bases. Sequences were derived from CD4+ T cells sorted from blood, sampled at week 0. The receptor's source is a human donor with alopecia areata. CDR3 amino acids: CASSLKTGTGVSEAFF. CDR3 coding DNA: TGTGCCAGCAGCTTAAAAACCGGGACAGGGGTTTCTGAAGCTTTCTTT.